This passage covers 32 T cell receptor beta chains from one sample sequenced in a study of control samples from healthy donors and cancer patients. The table came from immunoSEQ multiplex PCR; TCRdb's copy has only in-frame clones and leaves some out. The data hold some 150,000 clones, with 80% to 95% observed a single time. Specimen: blood. These receptors originate from a woman in her sixties in good health.

As DNA, the CDR3 is TGTGCCAGTAGTGGCCCGGGGATGGTCGGCGATTCACCCCTCCACTTT. It yields the protein CASSGPGMVGDSPLHF. This chain links TRBV19 with TRBJ1-6; D not certain. The CDR3 totals 16 residues. V gave up 5 bases and J gave up 8 bases, with 19 bases separating them. The germline CDR1 and CDR2 sequences are LNHDA and SQIVND (reference sequence).

The chain employs TRBV5-1 and TRBJ2-1; the D call may be TRBD1 or TRBD2 (5 bases each). The CDR3 spans 17 residues. Germline CDR1 SGHRS, CDR2 YFSETQ. The V end was cut by 0 bases, the J end by 8 bases, with 21 bases between. DNA for the CDR3: TGCGCCAGCAGCTTGGGGCCCCCAGGGACCGGAGAGGATGAGCAGTTCTTC. The encoded protein is CASSLGPPGTGEDEQFF.

The CDR3 is CASSNPYRGRNTIYF. In nucleotides, the CDR3 is TGTGCCAGCAGCAATCCGTATCGGGGCAGAAACACCATATATTTT. V usage is TRBV6-2 or TRBV6-3 and J usage is TRBJ1-3; D may be TRBD1 (5 bases). Germline CDR1 is MNHEY and CDR2 is SVGEGT. The V end lost 6 bases, the J end lost 5 bases, and 17 bases lay between the germline ends. This CDR3 is built from 15 residues.

The V and J genes are TRBV6-5 and TRBJ1-2, with D tentatively TRBD1 (6 bases). Germline CDR1 MNHEY, CDR2 SVGAGI. The ends were cut back, 1 base at V and 7 bases at J, with 16 bases in the middle. There are 15 residues in the CDR3. In nucleotides, the CDR3 is TGTGCCAGCAGTTACTACGGGGGGCGTTGGACTGGCTACACCTTC. Protein product: CASSYYGGRWTGYTF.

This clone was seen only once. The chain uses TRBV12-3 or TRBV12-4 and TRBJ2-5; D is possibly TRBD2 (5 bases). The V end was cut by 3 bases, the J end by 2 bases, with 7 bases between. The CDR3 is 13 amino acids. The CDR3 loop is CASSFSGQETQYF. CDR3 DNA sequence: TGTGCCAGCAGTTTCAGCGGTCAAGAGACCCAGTACTTC.

The rearrangement uses TRBV9 and TRBJ1-1; TRBD1 is a possible D gene (5 bases). Germline V gives CDR1 SGDLS, CDR2 YYNGEE. This CDR3 spans 13 amino acids. The V end was cut by 1 base, the J end by 8 bases, with 12 bases between. CDR3 sequence (DNA): TGTGCCAGCAGCGTACAGGGCTCCCCCGAAGCTTTCTTT. It translates to CASSVQGSPEAFF.

This chain uses TRBV18 with TRBJ1-6; D may be TRBD1 (5 bases). Trimming cost V 3 bases and J 10 bases, with 16 bases left between them. This CDR3 region has 15 residues. Germline CDR1 and CDR2: KGHSH and LQKENI. CDR3 protein: CASSPVEEGRSPLHF. The CDR3 region has the DNA TGTGCCAGCTCACCCGTGGAAGAGGGGAGGTCACCCCTCCACTTT.

The V call is TRBV18, the J call TRBJ1-1; tentatively, D is TRBD1 (5 bases). The CDR3 covers 12 residues. V was trimmed by 6 bases and J by 11 bases, leaving 16 bases between them. Germline values: CDR1 KGHSH, CDR2 LQKENI. CDR3 DNA sequence: TGTGCCAGCTCCCGGCAGGGACTTGCTGCTTTCTTT. It translates to CASSRQGLAAFF.

The genes are TRBV25-1 and TRBJ1-2; a possible D gene is TRBD1 (6 bases). V lost 6 bases, J lost 1 base, and 15 bases lay in between. The CDR3 covers 15 residues. Germline V gene sequence: CDR1 MGHDK, CDR2 SYGVNS. CDR3 in DNA: TGTGCCAGCAGCCCCGGGGGGGCTCTTAACTATGGCTACACCTTC. Translating it yields CASSPGGALNYGYTF.

CDR3 DNA: TGCAGCGTTGGTTCCCGGGGACAGACAGATACGCAGTATTTT. Translation: CSVGSRGQTDTQYF. This chain connects TRBV29-1 to TRBJ2-3, with 7 bases that match TRBD1. CDR3 size: 14 residues. Losses at the gene ends were 4 bases for V and 3 bases for J; bases not matched to a gene: 7. CDR1 SQVTM and CDR2 ANQGSEA come from the germline V gene.

The V call is TRBV18, the J call TRBJ1-6; 7 positions agree with TRBD1. Trimming at V came to 1 base and at J to 10 bases, leaving 10 bases not matched to a gene. CDR3 size: 16 residues. Germline V gene sequence: CDR1 KGHSH, CDR2 LQKENI. The CDR3 DNA reads TGTGCCAGCTCACCACGAACAGGGGAGAAGGAATCACCCCTCCACTTT. Its protein is CASSPRTGEKESPLHF.

Here the CDR3 DNA reads TGTGCCAGCTCACCGTTAGGCGGGACAGGGGTCGACTATGGCTACACCTTC. Translation gives CASSPLGGTGVDYGYTF. This chain joins TRBV18 and TRBJ1-2, with 10 bases aligning to TRBD1. J was trimmed by 3 bases and V by 3 bases; bases with no gene match: 10. Per the germline V gene, CDR1 is KGHSH and CDR2 is LQKENI. The CDR3 sequence is 17 residues long.

The CDR3 loop is CASSSPGTGPYGYTF. The CDR3 nucleotides are TGTGCCAGCAGTAGCCCCGGGACAGGGCCCTATGGCTACACCTTC. V gene TRBV6-2 or TRBV6-3 combines with J gene TRBJ1-2; TRBD1 aligns across 9 bases. This CDR3 is built from 15 residues. V trimming: 5 bases; J trimming: 4 bases; junction bases outside the gene matches: 8. Germline CDR1 is MNHEY and CDR2 is SVGEGT.

CDR3 sequence: CATGGQLNTIYF. CDR3 sequence (DNA): TGTGCCACCGGGGGACAGCTAAACACCATATATTTT. This chain joins TRBV10-3 and TRBJ1-3, with TRBD1 identical over 7 bases. V trimming: 10 bases; J trimming: 6 bases; junction bases outside the gene matches: 6. Germline V gives CDR1 ENHRY, CDR2 SYGVKD. The CDR3 consists of 12 residues.

V gene TRBV9 combines with J gene TRBJ2-1; 7 bases map to TRBD2. CDR3 size: 14 residues. Germline CDR1 SGDLS, CDR2 YYNGEE. V lost 0 bases and J lost 7; bases outside the gene matches: 4. The CDR3 protein is CASSVVPRGNEQFF. CDR3 sequence (DNA): TGTGCCAGCAGCGTAGTTCCGCGGGGGAATGAGCAGTTCTTC.

The chain employs TRBV6-6 and TRBJ2-3, with D perhaps TRBD2 (6 bases). The CDR3 extends over 14 amino acids. V was shortened by 10 bases and J by 2 bases, with 16 bases between the two germline ends. Germline V gene sequence: CDR1 MNHNY, CDR2 SVGAGI (reference sequence). The CDR3 nucleotides read TGTGCCACCTTGGCGGGGCGCCTCACAGATACGCAGTATTTT. This codes for CATLAGRLTDTQYF.

The CDR3 bases are TGTGCCAGCAGTCACGAGTTAACAGGGGTTTCCGAGCAGTACTTC. Translated, it gives CASSHELTGVSEQYF. This chain uses TRBV6-5 with TRBJ2-7, with 7 nucleotides matching TRBD1. This CDR3 comprises 15 residues. Germline CDR1 reads MNHEY; CDR2 reads SVGAGI. The junction had 13 bases not matched to a gene; V was cut back by 5 bases and J by 6 bases.

V and J are TRBV6-1 and TRBJ1-3, with D hard to call. Germline CDR1 reads MNHNS; CDR2 reads SASEGT. There are 11 residues in the CDR3. Trimming stripped 2 bases from V and 12 bases from J, with 8 bases between. The CDR3: CASSETGYIYF. CDR3 DNA sequence: TGTGCCAGCAGTGAAACTGGGTACATATATTTT.

V and J are TRBV29-1 and TRBJ2-7; the match to TRBD1 covers 8 bases. The CDR3 runs to 13 residues. Germline trimming cut 4 bases from V and 6 bases from J; bases unmatched to any gene: 8. The germline V gene has CDR1 SQVTM and CDR2 ANQGSEA. CDR3 region: CSVAGQGALEQYF. The CDR3 nucleotides are TGCAGCGTTGCGGGGCAGGGGGCACTCGAGCAGTACTTC.

V is TRBV19 and J is TRBJ2-4, with TRBD1 matching over 9 bases. The CDR3 totals 15 residues. V trimming: 1 base; J trimming: 6 bases; junction bases outside the gene matches: 4. Germline V gives CDR1 LNHDA, CDR2 SQIVND (reference sequence). The DNA of the CDR3 is TGTGCCAGTAGTATAGCCGGGGGACAGGGAAACATTCAGTACTTC. It specifies CASSIAGGQGNIQYF.

The chain combines TRBV27 with TRBJ2-7; D possibly corresponds to TRBD2 (5 bases). With 5 bases removed from V and 4 bases from J, the gap between germline ends came to 24 bases. The CDR3 runs 17 residues. Germline V CDR1 and CDR2: MNHEY, SMNVEV (reference sequence). CDR3 residues: CASSLPPEGRHSYEQYF. The CDR3 nucleotides read TGTGCCAGCAGTCTCCCCCCAGAGGGCCGACACTCTTACGAGCAGTACTTC.

J is TRBJ1-2 and V is TRBV7-8; 9 nucleotides match TRBD1. Germline V gene data show CDR1 as SGHVS and CDR2 as FQNEAQ. V dropped 1 base and J dropped 8; count of bases not matched to a gene: 8. CDR3 size: 15 residues. The DNA of the CDR3 is TGTGCCAGCAGCTTAGTTAAGGGGACAGGGTCCGGCTACACCTTC. It codes for CASSLVKGTGSGYTF.

The chain uses TRBV3-1 (or the pseudogene TRBV3-2) and TRBJ2-5, with no clear D. Trimming removed 4 bases from V and 3 bases from J, with 3 bases in between. Germline V lookup: CDR1 LGHDT, CDR2 YNNKEL (reference sequence). This CDR3 is 11 amino acids long. The CDR3 reads CASSRKETQYF. The CDR3 DNA is TGTGCCAGCAGCCGAAAAGAGACCCAGTACTTC.

The chain joins TRBV6-5 to TRBJ1-2; tentatively, D is TRBD1 (6 bases). V shed 5 bases and J shed 1 base, with 8 bases lying between them. The CDR3 is made up of 13 amino acids. Germline CDR1 MNHEY, CDR2 SVGAGI. The CDR3 coding sequence is TGTGCCAGCAGTCGGGACAATAACTATGGCTACACCTTC. It specifies CASSRDNNYGYTF.

The rearrangement links TRBV5-6 to TRBJ1-4; 8 nucleotides agree with TRBD1. This CDR3 is built from 11 residues. The J segment lost 14 bases and the V segment lost 3 bases, leaving 3 bases of the junction unmatched. The germline V gene has CDR1 SGHDT and CDR2 YYEEEE. In nucleotides, the CDR3 is TGTGCCAGCAGCTGGGACAGGCTCCTGTTTTTT. This translates into CASSWDRLLFF. The full variable domain, with the rest looked up from reference TRBV5-6 and TRBJ1-4, is DAGVTQSPTHLIKTRGQQVTLRCSPKSGHDTVSWYQQALGQGPQFIFQYYEEEERQRGNFPDRFSGHQFPNYSSELNVNALLLGDSALYLCASSWDRLLFFGSGTQLSVL.

In DNA form, the CDR3 reads TGTGCCAGCTCACCCTCCGGGACAGGGGGGTACAATGAGCAGTTCTTC. It translates to CASSPSGTGGYNEQFF. The chain combines TRBV18 with TRBJ2-1; 11 bases map to TRBD1. Germline loops: CDR1 KGHSH, CDR2 LQKENI. The CDR3 sequence is 16 residues long. J gave up 4 bases and V 3 bases, and 5 bases lay outside the gene matches. Full variable domain (outside the CDR3, taken from reference TRBV18 and TRBJ2-1): NAGVMQNPRHLVRRRGQEARLRCSPMKGHSHVYWYRQLPEEGLKFMVYLQKENIIDESGMPKERFSAEFPKEGPSILRIQQVVRGDSAAYFCASSPSGTGGYNEQFFGPGTRLTVL.

V usage is TRBV7-9 and J usage is TRBJ1-1, with D possibly TRBD1 on 6 matching bases. The CDR3 contains 14 residues. Trimming pared 0 bases from V and 5 bases from J, leaving 10 bases between. Germline CDR1 and CDR2: SEHNR and FQNEAQ (reference sequence). The CDR3 bases are TGTGCCAGCAGCTTAGCTCAGGGGCTAACTGAAGCTTTCTTT. Amino acids: CASSLAQGLTEAFF.

The V call is TRBV2, the J call TRBJ1-6; D possibly corresponds to TRBD1 (5 bases). This CDR3 is 16 amino acids long. Trimming took off 4 bases at V and 7 bases at J, with 17 bases between the two ends. Germline loops: CDR1 SNHLY, CDR2 FYNNEI. This CDR3 reads CASSGRAFGGNSPLHF. In DNA, the CDR3 is TGTGCCAGCAGTGGACGAGCCTTTGGGGGGAATTCACCCCTCCACTTT.

The chain has TRBV6-5 and TRBJ1-5; D gene uncertain. Trimming stripped 4 bases from V and 3 bases from J, with 4 bases between. Germline lookup yields CDR1 MNHEY and CDR2 SVGAGI. This CDR3 contains 12 residues. For the CDR3, the DNA is TGTGCCAGCAGTTGGGACAATCAGCCCCAGCATTTT. The encoded protein is CASSWDNQPQHF.

The chain couples TRBV3-1 (or the pseudogene TRBV3-2) to TRBJ1-1; tentative D call: TRBD1 (5 bases). The CDR3 length is 14 residues. Germline CDR1 and CDR2: LGHDT and YNNKEL (reference sequence). The V end was cut by 1 base, the J end by 4 bases, with 10 bases between. The CDR3 DNA reads TGTGCCAGCAGCCAAGTTATTAGGGGCACTGAAGCTTTCTTT. It yields the protein CASSQVIRGTEAFF.

The chain employs TRBV3-1 (or the pseudogene TRBV3-2) and TRBJ1-3; D is uncertain. V lost 1 base and J 0 bases, leaving 10 bases between the germline ends. Germline-derived CDR1 and CDR2 are LGHDT and YNNKEL (reference sequence). This CDR3 contains 16 residues. This CDR3 is CASSQVVGSSGNTIYF. In nucleotides, the CDR3 is TGTGCCAGCAGCCAAGTGGTCGGATCCTCTGGAAACACCATATATTTT.

The chain links TRBV4-3 to TRBJ2-1; D is ambiguous. The V gene's germline CDR1 is LGHNA and CDR2 YSLEER. The V and J ends lost 0 bases and 5 bases respectively, with 20 bases between them. The length of the CDR3 is 18 residues. The CDR3 DNA is TGCGCCAGCAGCCAAGATTGTTACGGCGAACAGCAAGACAATGAGCAGTTCTTC. This codes for CASSQDCYGEQQDNEQFF.